Listed below are T cell receptor beta chains from one sample, sequenced in a study of blood T cell repertoires in COVID-19. TCRdb's copy holds only in-frame clones and misses some; the assay was immunoSEQ multiplex PCR. The sample gives 200,000 to 250,000 clones, roughly 80% of which show up once; 3% is in the top ten. The sequencing input was peripheral blood. The receptors derive from a woman in her twenties or thirties who had recovered from COVID-19. Each CDR3 is given with its conserved first and last residue. D genes are given only for firm matches. Not every row has a clone size; where given, it reads once, few, many or a size class.

size	D	J	V	DNA	CDR3
once	NA	TRBJ1-3	TRBV3-1/TRBV3-2	TGTGCCAGCAGCCAAGATTCCGGGAGTGGAAACACCATATATTTT	CASSQDSGSGNTIYF
NA	TRBD2	TRBJ2-1	TRBV28	TGTGCCAGCAGCACCGGGACTAGCAAGGAGACTGAGCAGTTCTTC	CASSTGTSKETEQFF
NA	TRBD1	TRBJ1-1	TRBV9	TGTGCCAGCAGCGAGACAGGGGAGGGAGCTTTCTTT	CASSETGEGAFF
NA	TRBD2	TRBJ2-5	TRBV30	TGTGCCTGGAGTGTACGTTCGAGCGGGAGTTGGTCGGAGACCCAGTACTTC	CAWSVRSSGSWSETQYF
NA	NA	TRBJ1-3	TRBV25-1	TGTGCCAGCAGTGGGGTCGACCAAGAGGGACAAGGTGGAAACACCATATATTTT	CASSGVDQEGQGGNTIYF
NA	NA	TRBJ1-3	TRBV9	TGTGCCAGCAGCGTAAATGGAGGCTCTGGAAACACCATATATTTT	CASSVNGGSGNTIYF
few	NA	TRBJ1-2	TRBV6-2/TRBV6-3	TGTGCCAGCAGTTCAGAGGATAACTATGGCTACACCTTC	CASSSEDNYGYTF
NA	TRBD1	TRBJ2-2	TRBV6-5	TGTGCCAGCAGTTCCCCGGGACAGGGAGCCGGGGAGCTGTTTTTT	CASSSPGQGAGELFF
NA	NA	TRBJ2-5	TRBV5-1	TGCGCCAGCAGCTTGGGTTCCGAAGAGACCCAGTACTTC	CASSLGSEETQYF
NA	TRBD1	TRBJ1-5	TRBV5-4	TGTGCCAGCAGCCAGTTGATACCCGGACAGGAGTATAGCAATCAGCCCCAGCATTTT	CASSQLIPGQEYSNQPQHF
NA	NA	TRBJ2-3	TRBV27	TGTGCCAGCAGTTTATATCGTGAGTCCCACACAGATACGCAGTATTTT	CASSLYRESHTDTQYF
few	NA	TRBJ2-1	TRBV18	TGTGCCAGCTCACCGGCTGCCTCCAATGAGCAGTTCTTC	CASSPAASNEQFF
NA	TRBD2	TRBJ2-2	TRBV7-2	TGTGCCAGCCCCCGTGGCGGGAGGGCCGGGGAGCTGTTTTTT	CASPRGGRAGELFF
NA	TRBD1	TRBJ1-2	TRBV2	TGTGCCAGCATTGGACAGGGGCAACGGGGCTACACCTTC	CASIGQGQRGYTF